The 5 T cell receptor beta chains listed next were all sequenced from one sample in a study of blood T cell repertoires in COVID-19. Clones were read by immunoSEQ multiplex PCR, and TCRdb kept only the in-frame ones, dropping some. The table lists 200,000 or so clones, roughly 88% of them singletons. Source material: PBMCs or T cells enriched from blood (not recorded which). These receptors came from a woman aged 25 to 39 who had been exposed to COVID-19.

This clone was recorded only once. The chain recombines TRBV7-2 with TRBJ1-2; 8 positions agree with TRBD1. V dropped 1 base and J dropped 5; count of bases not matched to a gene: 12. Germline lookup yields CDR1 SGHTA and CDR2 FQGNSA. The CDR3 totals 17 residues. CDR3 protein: CASSLDGAGGSGYGYTF. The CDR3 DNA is TGTGCCAGCAGCTTAGACGGGGCAGGGGGCTCCGGATATGGCTACACCTTC. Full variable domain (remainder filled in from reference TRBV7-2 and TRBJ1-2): GAGVSQSPSNKVTEKGKDVELRCDPISGHTALYWYRQSLGQGLEFLIYFQGNSAPDKSGLPSDRFSAERTGGSVSTLTIQRTQQEDSAVYLCASSLDGAGGSGYGYTFGSGTRLTVV.

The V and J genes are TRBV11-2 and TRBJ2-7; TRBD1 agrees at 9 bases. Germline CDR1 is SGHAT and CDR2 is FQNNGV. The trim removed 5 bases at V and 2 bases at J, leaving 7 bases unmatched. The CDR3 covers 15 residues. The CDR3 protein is CASSQLTGGTYEQYF. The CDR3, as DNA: TGTGCCAGCAGCCAACTGACAGGGGGGACCTACGAGCAGTACTTC.

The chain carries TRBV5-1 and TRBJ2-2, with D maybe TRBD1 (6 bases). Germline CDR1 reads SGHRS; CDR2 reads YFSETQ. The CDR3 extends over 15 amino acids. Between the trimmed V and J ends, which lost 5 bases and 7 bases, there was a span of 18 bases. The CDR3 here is CASSTGQMIRGELFF. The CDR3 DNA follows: TGCGCCAGCAGTACTGGACAGATGATACGCGGGGAGCTGTTTTTT. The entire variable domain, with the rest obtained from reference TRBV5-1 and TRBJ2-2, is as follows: KAGVTQTPRYLIKTRGQQVTLSCSPISGHRSVSWYQQTPGQGLQFLFEYFSETQRNKGNFPGRFSGRQFSNSRSEMNVSTLELGDSALYLCASSTGQMIRGELFFGEGSRLTVL.

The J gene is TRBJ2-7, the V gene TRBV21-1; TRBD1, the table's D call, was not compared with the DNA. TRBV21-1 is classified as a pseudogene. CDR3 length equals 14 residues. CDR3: CASIRTVISYEQYF. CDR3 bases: TGTGCCAGCATCAGGACAGTGATCTCCTACGAGCAGTACTTC.

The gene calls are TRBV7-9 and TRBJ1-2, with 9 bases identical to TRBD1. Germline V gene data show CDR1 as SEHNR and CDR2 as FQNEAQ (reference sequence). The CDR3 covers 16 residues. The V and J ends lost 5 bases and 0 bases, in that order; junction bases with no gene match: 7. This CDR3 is CASSNRGRKANYGYTF. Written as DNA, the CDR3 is TGTGCCAGCAGCAACAGGGGGCGTAAAGCTAACTATGGCTACACCTTC.